These T cell receptor beta chains were read from a single sample in a study of molecular identifiers for immune sequencing clone quantification. TCRdb reprocessed the PCR reads with MiXCR, giving one entry per CDR3 protein. The sample yields approximately 36,000 distinct CDR3 sequences, about 18% seen once. The material sequenced was naive CD8+ T cells from blood, with Jurkat cell RNA spiked in. The receptors were sampled from a human donor in good health. Some libraries in this study had Jurkat cell RNA spiked in. CDR3s leave out the opening cysteine and the closing phenylalanine or tryptophan. Not every row has a clone size; where given, it reads once, few, many or a size class.

abundance: many
v_gene: TRBV12-3/TRBV12-4
CDR3aa: ASSFGWGGEKLF

abundance: many
v_gene: TRBV25-1
CDR3aa: ATSGTGYNEQF

abundance: many
v_gene: TRBV5-5
CDR3aa: ASSLAENPLEQY

abundance: many
v_gene: TRBV24-1
CDR3aa: ATSDRDTQETQY

abundance: many
v_gene: TRBV9
CDR3aa: ASSVGTSGSDEQF

abundance: many
v_gene: TRBV5-6
CDR3aa: ASSWGQTTNEKLF

abundance: .
v_gene: TRBV20-1
CDR3aa: SLPGQDMVGQY

abundance: many
v_gene: TRBV7-9
CDR3aa: ASSPNEKLF

abundance: many
v_gene: TRBV20-1
CDR3aa: SAREFRDRVSYEQY

abundance: few
v_gene: TRBV3-2
CDR3aa: ASTQGPKRERTDTQY

abundance: many
v_gene: TRBV4-3
CDR3aa: ASSQNTLRTDYT

abundance: many
v_gene: TRBV4-3
CDR3aa: ASSQGVASSTDTQY

abundance: many
v_gene: TRBV20-1
CDR3aa: SARGRDSYNEQF

abundance: medium-sized
v_gene: TRBV7-9
CDR3aa: ASSHLRGDEY

abundance: many
v_gene: TRBV28
CDR3aa: ASSLPGAVEAF

abundance: .
v_gene: TRBV29-1
CDR3aa: SVERVTSGGPWVDTQY

abundance: many
v_gene: TRBV4-3
CDR3aa: ASSQESGNQPQH

abundance: medium-sized
v_gene: TRBV27
CDR3aa: ASGQGGTQY

abundance: many
v_gene: TRBV2
CDR3aa: ASSEADTQY

abundance: many
v_gene: TRBV20-1
CDR3aa: SAREMGAGEQY

abundance: many
v_gene: TRBV6-2/TRBV6-3
CDR3aa: ASSSGGSEQF

abundance: many
v_gene: TRBV11-2
CDR3aa: ASSLGTGYYEQY

abundance: many
v_gene: TRBV4-1
CDR3aa: ASSQPRQQYGYT

abundance: many
v_gene: TRBV9
CDR3aa: ASSPVGARSTDTQY

abundance: few
v_gene: TRBV6-2/TRBV6-3
CDR3aa: ASSLPLGDEQF

abundance: few
v_gene: TRBV12-3/TRBV12-4
CDR3aa: ASSPETGGGEQF

abundance: many
v_gene: TRBV2
CDR3aa: ASKDGLNEQF

abundance: .
v_gene: TRBV4-3
CDR3aa: ASSQATIAGELF

abundance: many
v_gene: TRBV12-3/TRBV12-4
CDR3aa: ASSPDRGEQY

abundance: .
v_gene: TRBV7-9
CDR3aa: ASSSSTHARSNLAKNIQY

abundance: few
v_gene: TRBV28
CDR3aa: ASSLLRDTETQY

abundance: many
v_gene: TRBV28
CDR3aa: ASRTHDGSNQPQH

abundance: many
v_gene: TRBV5-1
CDR3aa: ASSLAGRGTYEQY

abundance: many
v_gene: TRBV9
CDR3aa: ASSVRMRDSTDTQY

abundance: many
v_gene: TRBV7-6
CDR3aa: ASRDRDANTGELF

abundance: few
v_gene: TRBV6-2/TRBV6-3
CDR3aa: ASSYSPLTSFENTGELF

abundance: many
v_gene: TRBV11-2
CDR3aa: ASSSGFGDRKNIQY

abundance: many
v_gene: TRBV29-1
CDR3aa: SVEGQGGYHEQF

abundance: .
v_gene: TRBV28
CDR3aa: ASSLYWDSSMNTKAF

abundance: many
v_gene: TRBV7-9
CDR3aa: ASSLPLTTDTQY

abundance: many
v_gene: TRBV12-3/TRBV12-4
CDR3aa: ASSLAGPKPEQY

abundance: many
v_gene: TRBV4-2
CDR3aa: ASGFWGRGAYNEQF

abundance: many
v_gene: TRBV7-2
CDR3aa: ASSLMLAGDEQY

abundance: many
v_gene: TRBV4-1
CDR3aa: ASSPGLGEQF

abundance: many
v_gene: TRBV21-1
CDR3aa: AILQGSWNTEAF

abundance: few
v_gene: TRBV7-9
CDR3aa: ASSLTPGTAYEQY

abundance: .
v_gene: TRBV5-4
CDR3aa: ASSSSTSAYEQY

abundance: medium-sized
v_gene: TRBV7-8
CDR3aa: ASSSIRVEGSYEQY

abundance: many
v_gene: TRBV5-6
CDR3aa: ASSWDRVTETQY

abundance: many
v_gene: TRBV5-6
CDR3aa: ASSLGGVMEQF

abundance: .
v_gene: TRBV13
CDR3aa: ASRGLSDTEAF

abundance: many
v_gene: TRBV15
CDR3aa: ATSRLAEDNEQF

abundance: .
v_gene: TRBV5-6
CDR3aa: ASSLVRRRTEAF

abundance: many
v_gene: TRBV19
CDR3aa: ASSIGTSTYSGNTIY

abundance: many
v_gene: TRBV4-3
CDR3aa: ASSQVGTTYEQY

abundance: .
v_gene: TRBV15
CDR3aa: ATSRDHWTQVDEQL

abundance: many
v_gene: TRBV28
CDR3aa: ASSLLGSYNSPLH

abundance: few
v_gene: TRBV14
CDR3aa: ASSQWGLETQY

abundance: few
v_gene: TRBV6-4
CDR3aa: ASSILASHEQF

abundance: many
v_gene: TRBV5-4
CDR3aa: ASRDSSSGANVLT